One and the same sample provided the 30 T cell receptor beta chains below, sequenced in a study of Graves' ophthalmopathy and Graves' hyperthyroidism. RNA transcripts were the template, and TCR beta CDR3 regions were amplified from them. An initial RT-PCR round employing HTBI primers preceded a second-round multiplex PCR. TCRdb re-derived calls from the multiplex PCR reads in MiXCR, one entry per CDR3 protein. Of over a million distinct CDR3 sequences listed, about two fifths are singletons. The sequenced sample consisted of peripheral blood or thyroid tissue (not recorded which). Receptors were obtained from an adult man with Graves' hyperthyroidism.

This clonotype was seen repeatedly, ten times or more. The gene calls are TRBV20-1 and TRBJ2-2; 11 bases map to TRBD2. Germline V gives CDR1 DFQATT, CDR2 SNEGSKA (reference sequence). The CDR3 contains 15 residues. Unmatched junction bases numbered 5, after V lost 6 bases and J lost 2 bases. CDR3 protein: CSARLAGRNTGELFF. CDR3 bases: TGCAGTGCCAGACTAGCGGGGCGAAACACCGGGGAGCTGTTTTTT.

V gene TRBV5-6 combines with J gene TRBJ2-2; 10 nucleotides match TRBD1. The V segment lost 3 bases and the J segment 7 bases; nucleotides outside the gene matches: 9. The germline gives CDR1 SGHDT, CDR2 YYEEEE. This CDR3 region has 16 residues. CDR3 in amino acids: CASSSPGQGRIGELFF. CDR3 DNA: TGTGCCAGCAGCTCACCGGGACAGGGGCGTATCGGGGAGCTGTTTTTT. Full variable domain (remainder filled in from reference TRBV5-6 and TRBJ2-2): DAGVTQSPTHLIKTRGQQVTLRCSPKSGHDTVSWYQQALGQGPQFIFQYYEEEERQRGNFPDRFSGHQFPNYSSELNVNALLLGDSALYLCASSSPGQGRIGELFFGEGSRLTVL.

This chain links TRBV19 with TRBJ1-1, with D possibly TRBD1 on 5 matching bases. V was cut by 8 bases and J by 2 bases, with 15 bases left in between. CDR1 and CDR2 from the germline V gene are LNHDA and SQIVND (reference sequence). The CDR3 is 14 residues long. CDR3 sequence (DNA): TGTGCCAGTGCCGTCGGGGGAGTAAACACTGAAGCTTTCTTT. As protein: CASAVGGVNTEAFF.

This clonotype was recorded at least ten times. J is TRBJ1-1 and V is TRBV20-1; D gene unclear. CDR3 length: 13 amino acids. Germline values: CDR1 DFQATT, CDR2 SNEGSKA (reference sequence). Trimming took 0 bases from V and 8 from J, leaving 13 bases between them. The CDR3 DNA follows: TGCAGTGCTAGAGACCCCCAAGGTCACGAAGCTTTCTTT. Amino acids: CSARDPQGHEAFF.

Concerning this clonotype itself: One base away lies a much larger clone, so this may be a sequencing read error. V usage is TRBV6-1 and J usage is TRBJ2-7; 11 positions agree with TRBD2. V lost 6 bases, J lost 1 base, and 8 bases stayed unmatched. CDR3 length: 16 residues. Looked up from germline, CDR1 is MNHNS and CDR2 is SASEGT. The CDR3 spells CASRHSRLAGSYEQYF. In DNA, the CDR3 is TGTGCCAGCAGACACAGCAGACTAGCGGGATCCTACGAGCAGTACTTC.

The chain has TRBV7-3 and TRBJ2-1; 11 nucleotides align to TRBD1. V lost 4 bases to trimming and J lost 14 bases; unmatched junction nucleotides: 7. The CDR3 is 13 amino acids. The germline CDR1 and CDR2 sequences are SGHTA and FQGTGA. The DNA of the CDR3 is TGTGCCAGCAGCTCCACTGGGACAGGGGGTGAGTTCTTC. Its protein is CASSSTGTGGEFF.

This clonotype was seen repeatedly, ten times or more. V is TRBV7-2 and J is TRBJ1-6; D not resolved. Germline CDR1 and CDR2: SGHTA and FQGNSA. The CDR3 is 16 residues long. V was pared by 1 base and J by 3 bases, with 10 bases between. The CDR3 region has the DNA TGTGCCAGCAGCTTAGTTGCCGCCGACTATAATTCACCCCTCCACTTT. It codes for CASSLVAADYNSPLHF.

V is TRBV5-1 and J is TRBJ1-2, with D uncertain. Germline V gene lookup returns CDR1 SGHRS and CDR2 YFSETQ. The CDR3 has 14 amino acids. Trimming cost V 0 bases and J 6 bases, with 12 bases left between them. The CDR3 bases are TGCGCCAGCAGCTTGGAGTACTCCTGGGATGGCTACACCTTC. Amino acids: CASSLEYSWDGYTF.

At least ten counts were recorded for this clonotype. This chain connects TRBV29-1 to TRBJ1-3, with unresolved D. CDR1 is SQVTM and CDR2 is ANQGSEA in the germline V gene. V lost 2 bases and J lost 3, with 14 bases in between. The CDR3 loop spans 15 amino acids. CDR3 sequence: CSVESGGARGNTIYF. The CDR3 bases are TGCAGCGTTGAATCCGGTGGAGCTCGTGGAAACACCATATATTTT.

This clonotype was picked up a small number of times. The chain links TRBV6-6 to TRBJ1-1; no clear D gene. This CDR3 is built from 16 residues. The V end lost 11 bases, the J end lost 1 base, and 23 bases lay between the germline ends. The germline gives CDR1 MNHNY, CDR2 SVGAGI (reference sequence). The CDR3 spells CADPRVRTIWNTEAFF. Here the CDR3 DNA reads TGTGCCGATCCGAGGGTGAGGACTATATGGAACACTGAAGCTTTCTTT.

On this clonotype: One junction end does not reproduce the germline sequence, and a read error may be involved. The genes are TRBV10-2 and TRBJ2-7; 7 nucleotides match TRBD1. The germline gives CDR1 WSHSY, CDR2 SAAADI. The CDR3 loop spans 14 amino acids. CDR3 protein: CASSESTGNYKQYF. Written as DNA, the CDR3 is TGCGCCAGCAGTGAGTCGACAGGGAACTACAAGCAGTACTTC.

The CDR3 sequence: CAWMGGELFF. Written as DNA, the CDR3 is TGTGCCTGGATGGGCGGGGAGCTGTTTTTT. The rearrangement links TRBV30 to TRBJ2-2, with unresolved D. The CDR3 runs 10 residues. The V end was cut by 4 bases, the J end by 7 bases, with 4 bases between. Germline V gives CDR1 GTSNPN, CDR2 SVGIG (reference sequence).

This clonotype was picked up many times. The V and J genes are TRBV29-1 and TRBJ2-2, with no clear D. V lost 6 bases and J 4 bases, leaving 12 bases between the germline ends. From germline, CDR1 is SQVTM and CDR2 ANQGSEA. CDR3 length equals 13 residues. CDR3 loop: CSVDLVGTGELFF. Here the CDR3 DNA reads TGCAGCGTAGACCTAGTCGGCACCGGGGAGCTGTTTTTT.

This clonotype was seen just once. The J gene is TRBJ2-7, the V gene TRBV5-1, with TRBD2 identical over 12 bases. Germline-derived CDR1 and CDR2 are SGHRS and YFSETQ. The ends lost 5 bases at V and 5 bases at J; junction bases unmatched: 5. The CDR3 is 14 amino acids. For the CDR3, the DNA is TGCGCCAGCAGAAGACTAGCGGGAGAGAACGAGCAGTACTTC. This sequence encodes CASRRLAGENEQYF. Together with reference TRBV5-1 and TRBJ2-7, the CDR3 gives the full variable domain: KAGVTQTPRYLIKTRGQQVTLSCSPISGHRSVSWYQQTPGQGLQFLFEYFSETQRNKGNFPGRFSGRQFSNSRSEMNVSTLELGDSALYLCASRRLAGENEQYFGPGTRLTVT.

This clonotype was observed many times. The chain carries TRBV6-5 and TRBJ2-7, with D possibly matching TRBD2 (5 bases). CDR1 MNHEY and CDR2 SVGAGI come from the germline V gene. Trimming took off 0 bases at V and 3 bases at J, with 6 bases between the two ends. This CDR3 spans 13 amino acids. The CDR3 DNA is TGTGCCAGCAGTTACTCCGGGATCTACGAGCAGTACTTC. It translates to CASSYSGIYEQYF.

This clonotype was seen at least ten times. The chain is built from TRBV6-5 and TRBJ1-5; no clear D gene. The V and J ends lost 2 bases and 9 bases respectively, with 11 bases between them. The germline CDR1 and CDR2 sequences are MNHEY and SVGAGI. The CDR3 has 13 amino acids. CDR3 region: CASSYGRDGPQHF. DNA for the CDR3: TGTGCCAGCAGTTACGGGAGGGATGGGCCCCAGCATTTT.

The chain employs TRBV10-2 and TRBJ1-3; unclear D gene. The V end was cut by 4 bases, the J end by 0 bases, with 7 bases between. This CDR3 region has 14 residues. Germline V gene sequence: CDR1 WSHSY, CDR2 SAAADI. CDR3 nucleotide sequence: TGCGCCAGCAGTGGCGGGCGCTCTGGAAACACCATATATTTT. Translating gives CASSGGRSGNTIYF.

In the case of this clonotype: The conserved phenylalanine or tryptophan normally closing the CDR3 is absent here, so this likely arose from a read error. This chain connects TRBV27 to TRBJ2-5, with D uncertain. V lost 5 bases to trimming and J lost 4 bases, with 14 bases between them. CDR1 is MNHEY and CDR2 is SMNVEV in the germline V gene (reference sequence). The CDR3 runs to 14 residues. The DNA for the CDR3 is TGTGCCAGCAGTCGATCCAGAGTTTCAGAGACCCAGTACCTC. Its protein product is CASSRSRVSETQYL.

This clonotype has more than one count but fewer than ten. The chain couples TRBV20-1 to TRBJ2-7, with TRBD2 as a possible D gene (5 bases). The CDR3 consists of 14 residues. CDR1 and CDR2 from the germline V gene are DFQATT and SNEGSKA (reference sequence). V was clipped by 5 bases and J by 2 bases, with 16 bases between them. CDR3 sequence (DNA): TGCAGTGCTGCCCTCCGAGCGGCCGCCTACGAGCAGTACTTC. It encodes CSAALRAAAYEQYF.

This clonotype has ten or more counts. The chain links TRBV12-3 or TRBV12-4 to TRBJ1-5, with a weak D call TRBD1 (5 bases). The germline V and J ends were trimmed by 6 bases and 3 bases, with 15 bases remaining between them. The CDR3 covers 15 residues. In DNA form, the CDR3 reads TGTGCCAGCAGGCCCCGCGGGGGGAACAATCAGCCCCAGCATTTT. Protein: CASRPRGGNNQPQHF.

The rearrangement links TRBV11-2 to TRBJ2-7, with D possibly being TRBD1 or TRBD2 (5 bases each). There are 16 residues in the CDR3. Trimming shortened V by 7 bases and J by 6 bases, and 25 bases separated the two germline ends. Per the germline V gene, CDR1 is SGHAT and CDR2 is FQNNGV. This CDR3 reads CASNFQGVGAWLEQYF. In DNA form, the CDR3 reads TGTGCCAGCAACTTCCAGGGCGTGGGAGCATGGCTCGAGCAGTACTTC.

The V call is TRBV7-6, the J call TRBJ2-2; 11 bases are a match to TRBD2. Per the germline V gene, CDR1 is SGHVS and CDR2 is FNYEAQ. J was trimmed by 4 bases and V by 4 bases; bases with no gene match: 11. This CDR3 has 18 amino acids. The CDR3 DNA sequence: TGTGCCAGCAGCTCAACAGCCGGGACTAGCGGATCCACCGGGGAGCTGTTTTTT. This sequence encodes CASSSTAGTSGSTGELFF.

The J gene is TRBJ2-7, the V gene TRBV2, with TRBD1 matching 9 bases. J gave up 2 bases and V 5 bases, and 10 bases lay outside the gene matches. Per the germline V gene, CDR1 is SNHLY and CDR2 is FYNNEI. This CDR3 contains 16 residues. The CDR3 sequence: CASSYSTGGLTYEQYF. In nucleotides, the CDR3 is TGTGCCAGCAGTTATTCAACAGGGGGCTTAACCTACGAGCAGTACTTC.

This clonotype was counted ten times or more. The chain has TRBV7-8 and TRBJ1-1; D gene uncertain. Trimming removed 5 bases from V and 7 bases from J, with 8 bases in between. The length of the CDR3 is 11 residues. Germline V lookup: CDR1 SGHVS, CDR2 FQNEAQ. CDR3 loop: CASSQNGEAFF. Here the CDR3 DNA reads TGTGCCAGCAGCCAGAATGGTGAAGCTTTCTTT. Using reference TRBV7-8 and TRBJ1-1 for the parts outside the CDR3, the full variable domain is GAGVSQSPRYKVAKRGQDVALRCDPISGHVSLFWYQQALGQGPEFLTYFQNEAQLDKSGLPSDRFFAERPEGSVSTLKIQRTQQEDSAVYLCASSQNGEAFFGQGTRLTVV.

The chain recombines TRBV7-9 with TRBJ2-1; 7 bases are a match to TRBD2. The V segment lost 0 bases and the J segment 8 bases; nucleotides outside the gene matches: 4. The CDR3 is made up of 14 amino acids. From germline, CDR1 is SEHNR and CDR2 FQNEAQ (reference sequence). The DNA for the CDR3 is TGTGCCAGCAGCTTAGCGGGAGGGTACTATGAGCAGTTCTTC. Protein product: CASSLAGGYYEQFF.

The chain employs TRBV6-5 and TRBJ2-7; D is possibly TRBD2 (6 bases). CDR1 and CDR2 (germline): MNHEY, SVGAGI. V lost 2 bases and J 0 bases, leaving 20 bases between the germline ends. CDR3 length: 18 residues. Here the CDR3 reads CASSYPADSDGSSYEQYF. CDR3 nucleotide sequence: TGTGCCAGCAGTTACCCAGCCGACTCGGACGGGAGCTCCTACGAGCAGTACTTC.

Note on this clonotype: Given a much more abundant clone one base away, this may be a read error. This chain links TRBV2 with TRBJ2-7; D not resolved. This CDR3 is built from 12 residues. CDR1 SNHLY and CDR2 FYNNEI come from the germline V gene. The CDR3 protein is CASSEQTYEQCF. The CDR3 region has the DNA TGTGCCAGCAGCGAACAGACCTACGAGCAGTGCTTC.

This clonotype showed up just a few times. The rearrangement uses TRBV2 and TRBJ1-1, with D unclear. Trimming took 6 bases from V and 1 from J, leaving 12 bases between them. The CDR3 is made up of 14 amino acids. Germline V gene data show CDR1 as SNHLY and CDR2 as FYNNEI. CDR3 sequence reads: CASSVMLENTEAFF. CDR3 DNA sequence: TGTGCCAGCAGCGTAATGCTCGAGAACACTGAAGCTTTCTTT.

V usage is TRBV4-1 and J usage is TRBJ2-7; D is unclear. Germline assignment: CDR1 MGHRA and CDR2 YSYEKL. This CDR3 has 14 amino acids. Trimming removed 1 base at V and 4 bases at J, with 11 bases between. The CDR3: CASSQGPSGYEQYF. CDR3 bases: TGCGCCAGCAGCCAAGGTCCATCGGGTTACGAGCAGTACTTC.

In this sample, this clonotype turned up a few times. V is TRBV4-1 and J is TRBJ2-3; D not certain. CDR1 and CDR2 (germline): MGHRA, YSYEKL. V lost 0 bases to trimming and J lost 5 bases, with 3 bases between them. CDR3 length: 12 residues. The CDR3 sequence is CASSQDRDTQYF. CDR3 in DNA: TGCGCCAGCAGCCAAGACAGAGATACGCAGTATTTT.